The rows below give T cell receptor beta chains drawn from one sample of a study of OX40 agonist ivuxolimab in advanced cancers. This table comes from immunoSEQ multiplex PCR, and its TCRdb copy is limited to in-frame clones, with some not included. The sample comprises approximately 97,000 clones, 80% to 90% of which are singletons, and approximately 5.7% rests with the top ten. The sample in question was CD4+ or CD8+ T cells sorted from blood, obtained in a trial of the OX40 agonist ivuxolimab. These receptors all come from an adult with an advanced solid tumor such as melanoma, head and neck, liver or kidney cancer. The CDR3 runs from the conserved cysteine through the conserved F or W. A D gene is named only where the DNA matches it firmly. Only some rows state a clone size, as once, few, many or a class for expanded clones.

CASSAGTSGPYEQYF | TGTGCCAGCAGCGCAGGGACTAGCGGTCCCTACGAGCAGTACTTC | 15 | TRBJ2-7 | NA | TRBD2 | TRBV9
CASSRRGTSNTEAFF | TGTGCCAGCAGCCGAAGGGGCACCTCGAACACTGAAGCTTTCTTT | 15 | TRBJ1-1 | NA | NA | TRBV11-1
CASSPRTSGSRNEQFF | TGTGCCAGCAGTCCACGGACTAGCGGGAGTCGGAATGAGCAGTTCTTC | 16 | TRBJ2-1 | NA | TRBD2 | TRBV27
CAWLENGTQYF | TGTGCCTGGCTAGAAAACGGTACGCAGTATTTT | 11 | TRBJ2-3 | NA | NA | TRBV30
CASSYRAYEQYF | TGTGCCAGCAGTTATCGCGCCTACGAGCAGTACTTC | 12 | TRBJ2-7 | NA | NA | TRBV27
CASSSRGENSPLHF | TGTGCCAGCAGCTCCCGGGGGGAGAATTCACCCCTCCACTTT | 14 | TRBJ1-6 | NA | NA | TRBV9
CASSQTGPRGQPQHF | TGTGCCAGCAGTCAGACAGGTCCCCGGGGTCAGCCCCAGCATTTT | 15 | TRBJ1-5 | NA | NA | TRBV6-5
CASRYTGLAGYYEQYF | TGTGCCAGCAGGTATACGGGACTAGCGGGGTACTACGAGCAGTACTTC | 16 | TRBJ2-7 | NA | TRBD2 | TRBV11-3
CASSVEMNTEAFF | TGTGCCAGCAGTGTCGAGATGAACACTGAAGCTTTCTTT | 13 | TRBJ1-1 | NA | NA | TRBV6-4
CASRRRAERNEQFF | TGTGCCAGCCGCCGGAGGGCCGAAAGGAATGAGCAGTTCTTC | 14 | TRBJ2-1 | NA | NA | TRBV6-5
CASSQGGWSGYTF | TGTGCCAGCAGCCAAGGAGGTTGGAGTGGCTACACCTTC | 13 | TRBJ1-2 | NA | NA | TRBV4-2
CATTQAGGRGTQYF | TGTGCCACCACACAGGCAGGGGGCAGGGGTACGCAGTATTTT | 14 | TRBJ2-3 | NA | TRBD1 | TRBV19
CASSLGVGGRSYEQYF | TGTGCCAGCAGCTTGGGGGTAGGAGGGAGGAGTTACGAGCAGTACTTC | 16 | TRBJ2-7 | NA | NA | TRBV7-2
CASSRAGPNTEAFF | TGTGCCAGTAGTAGGGCAGGCCCGAACACTGAAGCTTTCTTT | 14 | TRBJ1-1 | NA | NA | TRBV19
CASSFRAGFSYNEQFF | TGTGCCAGCAGTTTTCGTGCGGGTTTCTCCTACAATGAGCAGTTCTTC | 16 | TRBJ2-1 | few | NA | TRBV27
CASTKGSYEQYF | TGTGCCAGCACCAAGGGGTCCTACGAGCAGTACTTC | 12 | TRBJ2-7 | NA | NA | TRBV6-6
CASSQDPGGGYEQYF | TGCGCCAGCAGCCAAGATCCGGGGGGAGGCTACGAGCAGTACTTC | 15 | TRBJ2-7 | NA | TRBD2 | TRBV4-1
CASSFGNTANTGELFF | TGTGCCAGCAGCTTCGGGAACACCGCGAACACCGGGGAGCTGTTTTTT | 16 | TRBJ2-2 | NA | NA | TRBV7-9
CASSPTGTDKKLFF | TGTGCCAGCTCACCGACAGGGACCGACAAAAAACTGTTTTTT | 14 | TRBJ1-4 | NA | TRBD1 | TRBV18
CASSSVLAGGINEQFF | TGTGCCAGCAGCTCAGTACTAGCGGGGGGGATCAATGAGCAGTTCTTC | 16 | TRBJ2-1 | NA | TRBD2 | TRBV7-3
CASSYRGRDYGYTF | TGTGCCAGCAGTTACAGGGGGCGCGACTATGGCTACACCTTC | 14 | TRBJ1-2 | NA | TRBD1 | TRBV6-5
CAWTLNTEAFF | TGTGCCTGGACGTTGAACACTGAAGCTTTCTTT | 11 | TRBJ1-1 | once | NA | TRBV30
CASSSGGSLSTGELFF | TGTGCCAGCAGTTCTGGCGGGAGCCTTAGCACCGGGGAGCTGTTTTTT | 16 | TRBJ2-2 | NA | TRBD2 | TRBV7-6
CASSTDRDGSPLHF | TGTGCCAGTAGTACCGACAGGGATGGATCACCCCTCCACTTT | 14 | TRBJ1-6 | once | TRBD1 | TRBV19
CASSFRGGYNEQFF | TGTGCCAGCAGCTTTAGGGGCGGGTACAATGAGCAGTTCTTC | 14 | TRBJ2-1 | few | NA | TRBV7-9
CASQGTGTARETQYF | TGTGCCAGCCAAGGCACGGGGACTGCACGCGAGACCCAGTACTTC | 15 | TRBJ2-5 | NA | NA | TRBV2
CASSQGTTNEKLFF | TGTGCCAGCAGCCAGGGAACAACTAATGAAAAACTGTTTTTT | 14 | TRBJ1-4 | NA | NA | TRBV11-2
CASRSAGLSYNEQFF | TGTGCCAGCAGATCAGCGGGACTCTCCTACAATGAGCAGTTCTTC | 15 | TRBJ2-1 | NA | TRBD2 | TRBV6-5
CASSDSGGNQPQHF | TGTGCCAGCAGCGACAGCGGCGGCAATCAGCCCCAGCATTTT | 14 | TRBJ1-5 | NA | NA | TRBV6-5
CASSQGPPRATNEKLFF | TGCGCCAGCAGCCAAGGCCCCCCGCGTGCAACTAATGAAAAACTGTTTTTT | 17 | TRBJ1-4 | NA | NA | TRBV4-1
CASSPSGQREKLFF | TGTGCCAGCTCACCCTCAGGACAGAGGGAAAAACTGTTTTTT | 14 | TRBJ1-4 | NA | NA | TRBV18
CASSFRGTDTQYF | TGTGCCAGCAGCTTCAGGGGCACAGATACGCAGTATTTT | 13 | TRBJ2-3 | NA | NA | TRBV7-2
CASRGTGEYGYTF | TGTGCCAGCAGAGGGACAGGGGAGTATGGCTACACCTTC | 13 | TRBJ1-2 | NA | TRBD1 | TRBV2
CAFGQGRDTIYF | TGTGCCTTCGGACAGGGTCGGGACACCATATATTTT | 12 | TRBJ1-3 | NA | TRBD1 | TRBV30
CASSLGAGESYEQYF | TGTGCCAGCAGCTTGGGGGCAGGGGAGTCCTACGAGCAGTACTTC | 15 | TRBJ2-7 | NA | NA | TRBV5-5
CASSVGTGNYGYTF | TGTGCCAGCAGCGTTGGTACAGGGAACTATGGCTACACCTTC | 14 | TRBJ1-2 | NA | NA | TRBV9
CASSMDRAYADTQYF | TGTGCCAGTAGTATGGACAGGGCTTACGCAGATACGCAGTATTTT | 15 | TRBJ2-3 | NA | TRBD1 | TRBV19
CASSVSGTEGNTIYF | TGTGCCAGCAGCGTATCGGGGACCGAGGGAAACACCATATATTTT | 15 | TRBJ1-3 | NA | NA | TRBV9
CASQAEGGRGGYTF | TGTGCCAGCCAAGCCGAGGGTGGGCGCGGTGGCTACACCTTC | 14 | TRBJ1-2 | NA | NA | TRBV4-2
CASSQDWGRNYGYTF | TGTGCCAGCAGCCAAGATTGGGGACGGAACTATGGCTACACCTTC | 15 | TRBJ1-2 | NA | NA | TRBV4-2
CASSPPGLAGDLTGELFF | TGTGCCAGCAGCCCCCCTGGACTAGCGGGAGATCTCACCGGGGAGCTGTTTTTT | 18 | TRBJ2-2 | NA | TRBD2 | TRBV9
CASSPNSGRAKQYF | TGTGCCAGCAGCCCTAATAGCGGGAGGGCGAAGCAGTACTTC | 14 | TRBJ2-7 | NA | TRBD2 | TRBV14
CASSLLRLRYGYTF | TGTGCCAGCAGCCTTCTAAGGCTAAGATATGGCTACACCTTC | 14 | TRBJ1-2 | NA | NA | TRBV5-8
CASREVRNTEAFF | TGTGCCAGTCGCGAGGTACGAAACACTGAAGCTTTCTTT | 13 | TRBJ1-1 | NA | NA | TRBV6-5
CSVEGGLAHSGSTDTQYF | TGCAGCGTTGAGGGGGGACTAGCCCATTCTGGATCCACAGATACGCAGTATTTT | 18 | TRBJ2-3 | few | TRBD2 | TRBV29-1
CASSVASSRENYGYTF | TGTGCCAGCAGCGTAGCGAGTTCCAGGGAAAACTATGGCTACACCTTC | 16 | TRBJ1-2 | NA | NA | TRBV9
CASSLLGGITDTQYF | TGCGCCAGCAGCCTACTAGGGGGGATCACAGATACGCAGTATTTT | 15 | TRBJ2-3 | NA | NA | TRBV5-1
CASSLGPDNDNQPQHF | TGTGCCAGCAGCTTAGGGCCCGACAACGATAATCAGCCCCAGCATTTT | 16 | TRBJ1-5 | NA | NA | TRBV7-6
CATSGTSGMGTDTQYF | TGTGCCACCTCAGGGACTAGCGGGATGGGCACAGATACGCAGTATTTT | 16 | TRBJ2-3 | NA | TRBD2 | TRBV2
CASSTGGSTYNEQFF | TGCGCCAGCAGCACAGGGGGGTCGACCTACAATGAGCAGTTCTTC | 15 | TRBJ2-1 | NA | TRBD1 | TRBV5-1
CASSVDSWGVYGYTF | TGTGCCAGTAGTGTGGACAGCTGGGGAGTCTATGGCTACACCTTC | 15 | TRBJ1-2 | NA | NA | TRBV19
CASSFRDRGETQYF | TGTGCCAGCAGCTTCCGGGACAGGGGCGAGACCCAGTACTTC | 14 | TRBJ2-5 | NA | TRBD1 | TRBV7-2
CASSQQGSSGNTIYF | TGTGCCAGCAGTCAACAGGGTTCCTCTGGAAACACCATATATTTT | 15 | TRBJ1-3 | NA | NA | TRBV7-6
CASSRDPQPQHF | TGTGCCAGCTCGCGGGACCCGCAGCCCCAGCATTTT | 12 | TRBJ1-5 | few | NA | TRBV6-1
CAWRSVSLLSYEQYF | TGTGCCTGGAGAAGCGTCAGCCTACTGTCCTACGAGCAGTACTTC | 15 | TRBJ2-7 | NA | NA | TRBV30
CASSPQGAGEQYF | TGTGCCAGCAGCCCGCAGGGGGCGGGAGAGCAGTACTTC | 13 | TRBJ2-7 | NA | TRBD1 | TRBV7-3
CASTRRDSLYGYTF | TGTGCCAGCACCCGCCGGGACAGCCTCTATGGCTACACCTTC | 14 | TRBJ1-2 | NA | TRBD1 | TRBV11-2